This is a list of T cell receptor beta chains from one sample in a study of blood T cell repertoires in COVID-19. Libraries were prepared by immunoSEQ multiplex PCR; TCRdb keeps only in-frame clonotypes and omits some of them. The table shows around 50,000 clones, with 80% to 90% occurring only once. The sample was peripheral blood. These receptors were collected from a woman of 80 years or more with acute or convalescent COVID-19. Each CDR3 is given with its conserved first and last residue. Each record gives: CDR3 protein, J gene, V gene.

CDR3aa: CASSPPDRVGEQYF
j_gene: TRBJ2-7
v_gene: TRBV2

CDR3aa: CASSYRQYQETQYF
j_gene: TRBJ2-5
v_gene: TRBV6-5

CDR3aa: CASSPLERTNEKLFF
j_gene: TRBJ1-4
v_gene: TRBV5-1

CDR3aa: CASTPPEGGYTF
j_gene: TRBJ1-2
v_gene: TRBV19

CDR3aa: CATSRRDSTYEQYF
j_gene: TRBJ2-7
v_gene: TRBV15

CDR3aa: CASTITERAPEAFF
j_gene: TRBJ1-1
v_gene: TRBV6-5

CDR3aa: CASSIGTGELFF
j_gene: TRBJ2-2
v_gene: TRBV19

CDR3aa: CASSIEGNRGSGYTF
j_gene: TRBJ1-2
v_gene: TRBV19

CDR3aa: CASSINSRETQYF
j_gene: TRBJ2-5
v_gene: TRBV19

CDR3aa: CASSSTSGGTYNEQFF
j_gene: TRBJ2-1
v_gene: TRBV7-9

CDR3aa: CASSHGGTEGEKLFF
j_gene: TRBJ1-4
v_gene: TRBV3-1/TRBV3-2

CDR3aa: CAISGAGSGTDTQYF
j_gene: TRBJ2-3
v_gene: TRBV10-3

CDR3aa: CAWSVPKPGGETQYF
j_gene: TRBJ2-5
v_gene: TRBV30

CDR3aa: CASSQPDRASTDTQYF
j_gene: TRBJ2-3
v_gene: TRBV4-2

CDR3aa: CASRGTGVGKNIQYF
j_gene: TRBJ2-4
v_gene: TRBV6-5

CDR3aa: CASGDSSTNIQYF
j_gene: TRBJ2-4
v_gene: TRBV5-1

CDR3aa: CASSQGGAGTEAFF
j_gene: TRBJ1-1
v_gene: TRBV3-1/TRBV3-2

CDR3aa: CASSLASVRQPQHF
j_gene: TRBJ1-5
v_gene: TRBV7-9

CDR3aa: CASSPGQEKNIQYF
j_gene: TRBJ2-4
v_gene: TRBV5-1

CDR3aa: CASSSGQRYQETQYF
j_gene: TRBJ2-5
v_gene: TRBV5-8

CDR3aa: CASSTRTTGDSPLHF
j_gene: TRBJ1-6
v_gene: TRBV6-5

CDR3aa: CASSIHNSGANVLTF
j_gene: TRBJ2-6
v_gene: TRBV7-3

CDR3aa: CASRGRGTGREKLFF
j_gene: TRBJ1-4
v_gene: TRBV5-1

CDR3aa: CASSQNRGDYGYTF
j_gene: TRBJ1-2
v_gene: TRBV2

CDR3aa: CASHGGGGNQPQHF
j_gene: TRBJ1-5
v_gene: TRBV19

CDR3aa: CASSLGTGGNTDTQYF
j_gene: TRBJ2-3
v_gene: TRBV5-1

CDR3aa: CASKPGLSSYEQYF
j_gene: TRBJ2-7
v_gene: TRBV6-5

CDR3aa: CASSLNAAGNTIYF
j_gene: TRBJ1-3
v_gene: TRBV5-5

CDR3aa: CASSQGVTASYEQYF
j_gene: TRBJ2-7
v_gene: TRBV3-1/TRBV3-2

CDR3aa: CASSPNRDYGYTF
j_gene: TRBJ1-2
v_gene: TRBV12-3/TRBV12-4

CDR3aa: CATLAGDSYNEQFF
j_gene: TRBJ2-1
v_gene: TRBV10-3

CDR3aa: CASSGALTSGARNSNTGELFF
j_gene: TRBJ2-2
v_gene: TRBV9

CDR3aa: CASSFGVADTQYF
j_gene: TRBJ2-3
v_gene: TRBV27

CDR3aa: CASSEAEENTEAFF
j_gene: TRBJ1-1
v_gene: TRBV6-1

CDR3aa: CASSQAGIQPQHF
j_gene: TRBJ1-5
v_gene: TRBV3-1/TRBV3-2

CDR3aa: CATSSGGEGQPQHF
j_gene: TRBJ1-5
v_gene: TRBV10-3

CDR3aa: CASSIQGSNTGELFF
j_gene: TRBJ2-2
v_gene: TRBV19

CDR3aa: CAISVKTGELFF
j_gene: TRBJ2-2
v_gene: TRBV10-3

CDR3aa: CASSRTGNNSPLHF
j_gene: TRBJ1-6
v_gene: TRBV5-4

CDR3aa: CASSTGGSTEAFF
j_gene: TRBJ1-1
v_gene: TRBV6-6